The next 18 T cell receptor beta chains were all read from a single sample in a study of cytomegalovirus exposure and HLA in healthy donors. PCR was performed using 60 Vbeta and 13 Jbeta primers. The assay was immunoSEQ multiplex PCR, and TCRdb's table has in-frame clones only and misses some. The sample contains some 130,000 clones, around 63% of which appear only once. Sequenced sample: PBMCs. Receptor source: a human donor in good health.

This rearrangement joins TRBV7-9 to TRBJ2-5; 8 positions agree with TRBD1. Judging by the DNA end, TRBJ2-7 fits better; the J call may be wrong. Germline CDR1 and CDR2: SEHNR and FQNEAQ (reference sequence). This CDR3 comprises 14 residues. The chain's CDR3 is CASSGWTGSDEQYF. The CDR3, as DNA: TGTGCCAGCAGCGGGTGGACAGGGAGCGACGAGCAGTACTTC.

In its sample, this clone was seen a few times. The chain employs TRBV27 and TRBJ1-5; 8 nucleotides align to TRBD1. Trimming removed 2 bases from V and 0 bases from J; junction bases left unmatched: 6. Germline assignment: CDR1 MNHEY and CDR2 SMNVEV (reference sequence). The CDR3 spans 17 residues. Here the CDR3 reads CASSLIGQGASNQPQHF. The CDR3 DNA sequence: TGTGCCAGCAGTTTAATCGGACAGGGAGCTAGCAATCAGCCCCAGCATTTT.

The chain carries TRBV5-6 and TRBJ2-4, with 8 bases lining up with TRBD2. The V and J ends lost 2 bases and 1 base, in that order; junction bases with no gene match: 11. The CDR3 is 18 residues long. Germline-derived CDR1 and CDR2 are SGHDT and YYEEEE. This CDR3 is CASSFLRSGSGAKNIQYF. CDR3 in DNA: TGTGCCAGCAGCTTCCTAAGGAGCGGGAGTGGGGCCAAAAACATTCAGTACTTC. Looking up the rest from reference TRBV5-6 and TRBJ2-4 gives the full variable domain: DAGVTQSPTHLIKTRGQQVTLRCSPKSGHDTVSWYQQALGQGPQFIFQYYEEEERQRGNFPDRFSGHQFPNYSSELNVNALLLGDSALYLCASSFLRSGSGAKNIQYFGAGTRLSVL.

The chain employs TRBV2 and TRBJ2-5; 12 nucleotides line up with TRBD2. CDR3 length: 17 amino acids. Germline assignment: CDR1 SNHLY and CDR2 FYNNEI. V lost 3 bases to trimming and J lost 4 bases; unmatched junction nucleotides: 9. CDR3: CASSDSETSGSLETQYF. DNA for the CDR3: TGTGCCAGCAGTGATTCCGAGACTAGCGGGAGCTTAGAGACCCAGTACTTC.

A note on this clone: One end of the junction varies from germline; a read error may be responsible. V and J are TRBV28 and TRBJ1-5; the match to TRBD1 covers 10 bases. Germline V gene lookup returns CDR1 MDHEN and CDR2 SYDVKM. This CDR3 is 15 amino acids long. As DNA, the CDR3 is TGTGCTAGCAACTCGGGACAGGGGAATGGTCAGCCCCAGCATTTT. Amino acids: CASNSGQGNGQPQHF.

In its sample, this clone was seen a few times. The J gene is TRBJ2-5, the V gene TRBV18; the match to TRBD1 covers 7 bases. V shed 3 bases, J shed 4 bases, and the junction held 2 bases outside the gene matches. The CDR3 runs to 13 residues. Germline V gene data show CDR1 as KGHSH and CDR2 as LQKENI. The CDR3 region has the DNA TGTGCCAGCTCACCCCGGACAGGAGAGACCCAGTACTTC. It specifies CASSPRTGETQYF.

This clone was counted between two and nine times. This chain links TRBV5-4 with TRBJ1-1; D call uncertain. The germline gives CDR1 SGHNT, CDR2 YYREEE (reference sequence). This CDR3 contains 14 residues. The ends were cut back, 0 bases at V and 1 base at J, with 7 bases in the middle. CDR3 sequence reads: CASSLGQKNTEAFF. The CDR3 DNA follows: TGTGCCAGCAGCTTGGGGCAGAAGAACACTGAAGCTTTCTTT.

The V gene is TRBV19, the J gene TRBJ1-5, with a tentative D call TRBD1 (5 bases). The V gene lost 6 bases and the J gene lost 1 base, with 10 bases spanning the gap. The CDR3 sequence is 14 residues long. Per germline, CDR1 LNHDA and CDR2 SQIVND (reference sequence). In DNA form, the CDR3 reads TGTGCCAGTAGGACTCAGGGAAGCAATCAGCCCCAGCATTTT. Protein: CASRTQGSNQPQHF.

This clone was observed a handful of times. The chain links TRBV11-2 to TRBJ2-1; TRBD2 matches at 10 bases. The CDR3 is made up of 18 amino acids. Germline lookup yields CDR1 SGHAT and CDR2 FQNNGV. J was trimmed by 0 bases and V by 3 bases; bases with no gene match: 8. The DNA of the CDR3 is TGTGCCAGCAGCTTCGCGTATTCTAGCGGGAGCTCCTACAATGAGCAGTTCTTC. This gives the protein CASSFAYSSGSSYNEQFF.

CDR3 sequence reads: CASSVGANTGELFF. In nucleotides, the CDR3 is TGTGCCAGCAGCGTAGGGGCTAACACCGGGGAGCTGTTTTTT. The rearrangement joins TRBV7-3 to TRBJ2-2; tentatively, D is TRBD1 (5 bases). The germline V gene encodes CDR1 SGHTA and CDR2 FQGTGA. Between the trimmed V and J ends, which lost 5 bases and 2 bases, there was a span of 9 bases. This CDR3 is built from 14 residues.

This chain uses TRBV15 with TRBJ2-6, with 7 bases aligning to TRBD1. This CDR3 has 15 residues. The ends lost 8 bases at V and 2 bases at J; junction bases unmatched: 6. Germline V gene lookup returns CDR1 LNHNV and CDR2 YYDKDF (reference sequence). CDR3 sequence (DNA): TGTGCCACCGGGACAGTACAACCTGGGGCCAACGTCCTGACTTTC. It is translated as CATGTVQPGANVLTF. The full variable domain, in which reference TRBV15 and TRBJ2-6 provide the parts outside the CDR3, is DAMVIQNPRYQVTQFGKPVTLSCSQTLNHNVMYWYQQKSSQAPKLLFHYYDKDFNNEADTPDNFQSRRPNTSFCFLDIRSPGLGDTAMYLCATGTVQPGANVLTFGAGSRLTVL.

This clone was seen a single time. Other DNA sequences in this specimen translate into the identical CDR3. J is TRBJ1-1 and V is TRBV29-1, with D perhaps matching TRBD1 (5 bases). The germline CDR1 and CDR2 sequences are SQVTM and ANQGSEA. The CDR3 contains 13 residues. Trimming left V 8 bases short and J 6 bases short, with 19 bases between. The CDR3 DNA sequence: TGCAGCTCCGCCGGGGGGGGATTCCCTGAAGCTTTCTTT. Protein product: CSSAGGGFPEAFF.

The chain combines TRBV5-4 with TRBJ2-1; 8 bases agree with TRBD2. Losses at the gene ends were 5 bases for V and 4 bases for J; bases not matched to a gene: 8. Germline V gene data show CDR1 as SGHNT and CDR2 as YYREEE (reference sequence). CDR3 length: 15 residues. The CDR3 nucleotides read TGTGCCAGCAGACCAGGGACTAGTGAGTACAATGAGCAGTTCTTC. It yields the protein CASRPGTSEYNEQFF. The full variable domain, in which reference TRBV5-4 and TRBJ2-1 provide the parts outside the CDR3, is ETGVTQSPTHLIKTRGQQVTLRCSSQSGHNTVSWYQQALGQGPQFIFQYYREEENGRGNFPPRFSGLQFPNYSSELNVNALELDDSALYLCASRPGTSEYNEQFFGPGTRLTVL.

In its sample, this clone was seen a few times. This rearrangement joins TRBV5-1 to TRBJ1-5; TRBD1 matches 7 bases. CDR1 and CDR2 from the germline V gene are SGHRS and YFSETQ. Trimming at V came to 5 bases and at J to 6 bases, leaving 11 bases not matched to a gene. The CDR3 is made up of 15 amino acids. CDR3: CASSPDEGAGQPQHF. CDR3 nucleotides: TGCGCCAGCAGTCCCGATGAGGGGGCGGGTCAGCCCCAGCATTTT.

With respect to this clone: A read error may produce the germline difference seen at one junction end. This rearrangement joins TRBV4-2 to TRBJ2-2; D is perhaps TRBD1 (6 bases). Germline CDR1 reads LGHNA; CDR2 reads YNFKEQ. The CDR3 contains 14 residues. The CDR3 DNA reads as TGTGCCAGCAGCCTTGGACAGAACTCCGGGGAGCTGTTTTTT. This encodes CASSLGQNSGELFF.

A single count supports this clone. The chain joins TRBV5-1 to TRBJ2-5, with 8 bases identical to TRBD1. Germline V gene data show CDR1 as SGHRS and CDR2 as YFSETQ. The length of the CDR3 is 17 residues. V was pared by 0 bases and J by 6 bases, with 13 bases of the junction left unmatched. The CDR3 nucleotides read TGCGCCAGCAGCTTGGTTCCAACTCGACAGGGGAGGAAGACCCAGTACTTC. Translated, it gives CASSLVPTRQGRKTQYF.

The chain has TRBV9 and TRBJ2-7; 12 bases fit TRBD1. The ends lost 3 bases at V and 6 bases at J; junction bases unmatched: 4. This CDR3 has 14 residues. The germline V gene encodes CDR1 SGDLS and CDR2 YYNGEE. In DNA, the CDR3 is TGTGCCAGCAGCGGGGGACAGGGGGCTTTCGAGCAGTACTTC. It translates to CASSGGQGAFEQYF.

This clone was found a few times. This chain links TRBV4-3 with TRBJ1-5, with 9 bases aligning to TRBD1. CDR1 and CDR2 from the germline V gene are LGHNA and YSLEER. The CDR3 extends over 15 amino acids. V lost 2 bases to trimming and J lost 6 bases; unmatched junction nucleotides: 5. CDR3 protein: CASSQFTGGSQPQHF. DNA for the CDR3: TGCGCCAGCAGCCAATTCACAGGGGGCTCTCAGCCCCAGCATTTT.